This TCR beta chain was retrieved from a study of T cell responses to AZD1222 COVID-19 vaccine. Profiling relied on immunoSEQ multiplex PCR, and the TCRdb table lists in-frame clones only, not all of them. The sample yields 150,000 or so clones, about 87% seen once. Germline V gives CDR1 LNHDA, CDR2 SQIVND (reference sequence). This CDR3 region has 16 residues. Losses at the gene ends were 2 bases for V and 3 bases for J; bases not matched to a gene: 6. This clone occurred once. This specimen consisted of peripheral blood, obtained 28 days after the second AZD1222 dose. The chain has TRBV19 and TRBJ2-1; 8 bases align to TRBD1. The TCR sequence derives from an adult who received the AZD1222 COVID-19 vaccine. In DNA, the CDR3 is TGTGCCAGTAGTATAATAGGGACAGGTAACTACAATGAGCAGTTCTTC. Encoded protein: CASSIIGTGNYNEQFF.